A single sample is the source of the 13 T cell receptor beta chains below, sequenced in a study of cytomegalovirus exposure and HLA in healthy donors. The PCR made use of 60 Vbeta and 13 Jbeta primers. TCRdb's copy holds only in-frame clones and misses some; the assay was immunoSEQ multiplex PCR. This table has about 130,000 clones, more than 70% appearing once. Sequencing was carried out using PBMCs. The receptors originated from a man under 40 in good health and CMV-seronegative.

The rearrangement uses TRBV18 and TRBJ1-2; tentative D call: TRBD1 (6 bases). The CDR3 extends over 15 amino acids. Germline assignment: CDR1 KGHSH and CDR2 LQKENI. Trimming stripped 3 bases from V and 1 base from J, with 12 bases between. This CDR3 is CASSPNRDNNYGYTF. CDR3 coding DNA: TGTGCCAGCTCACCCAACCGGGACAATAACTATGGCTACACCTTC.

The CDR3 nucleotides are TGTGCCAGCAGCTTAGTTGTCGGGGGGTCTGGAAACACCATATATTTT. It is translated as CASSLVVGGSGNTIYF. The chain joins TRBV11-3 to TRBJ1-3; D perhaps matches TRBD1 (5 bases). The CDR3 contains 16 residues. Germline V CDR1 and CDR2: SGHNT, YENEEA. The V end was cut by 1 base, the J end by 1 base, with 11 bases between.

Note on this clone: Different DNA sequences within this sample yield the same CDR3. The J gene is TRBJ2-7, the V gene TRBV6-5; 7 bases line up with TRBD1. V shed 0 bases, J shed 2 bases, and the junction held 1 base outside the gene matches. Germline V gene lookup returns CDR1 MNHEY and CDR2 SVGAGI. The CDR3 is 14 residues long. The CDR3 loop reads CASSYSGTAYEQYF. As DNA, the CDR3 is TGTGCCAGCAGTTACTCAGGGACAGCCTACGAGCAGTACTTC.

The chain employs TRBV2 and TRBJ2-7, with TRBD2 matching over 10 bases. The CDR3 runs 14 residues. J was trimmed by 3 bases and V by 7 bases; bases with no gene match: 6. Germline V lookup: CDR1 SNHLY, CDR2 FYNNEI. Here the CDR3 reads CASMTSGWLYEQYF. The CDR3 DNA follows: TGTGCCAGCATGACTAGCGGGTGGCTCTACGAGCAGTACTTC.

J is TRBJ2-2 and V is TRBV6-5, with a weak D call TRBD2 (5 bases). Germline V CDR1 and CDR2: MNHEY, SVGAGI. This CDR3 region has 13 residues. The V end was cut by 7 bases, the J end by 6 bases, with 12 bases between. The DNA for the CDR3 is TGTGCCAGCAAATACGGGGAGTCCGGGGAGCTGTTTTTT. Translation gives CASKYGESGELFF.

The chain carries TRBV27 and TRBJ2-3; 8 bases are a match to TRBD1. Germline V gene data show CDR1 as MNHEY and CDR2 as SMNVEV (reference sequence). The CDR3 sequence is 15 residues long. J gave up 0 bases and V 4 bases, and 3 bases lay outside the gene matches. Here the CDR3 reads CASSWTGLSTDTQYF. CDR3 nucleotide sequence: TGTGCCAGCAGTTGGACAGGGTTAAGCACAGATACGCAGTATTTT.

The chain joins TRBV5-1 to TRBJ2-7; TRBD2 matches at 7 bases. This CDR3 is 14 amino acids long. In germline, CDR1 is SGHRS, CDR2 YFSETQ. Germline trimming cut 0 bases from V and 4 bases from J; bases unmatched to any gene: 4. CDR3 bases: TGCGCCAGCAGCTTGGGTGGGGGGGGTTACGAGCAGTACTTC. Translating it yields CASSLGGGGYEQYF.

The rearrangement joins TRBV9 to TRBJ1-3; D is perhaps TRBD1 (5 bases). The CDR3 totals 16 residues. Trimming cost V 4 bases and J 0 bases, with 14 bases left between them. Per the germline V gene, CDR1 is SGDLS and CDR2 is YYNGEE. The CDR3 protein is CASSSQVGGSGNTIYF. The CDR3, as DNA: TGTGCCAGCAGCTCCCAGGTGGGGGGCTCTGGAAACACCATATATTTT.

The V call is TRBV6-6, the J call TRBJ2-5, with 8 nucleotides matching TRBD1. The V gene's germline CDR1 is MNHNY and CDR2 SVGAGI (reference sequence). The trim removed 8 bases at V and 1 base at J, leaving 3 bases unmatched. The CDR3 totals 13 residues. The DNA of the CDR3 is TGTGCCAGCGAGCAGGGGGCCCAAGAGACCCAGTACTTC. Protein product: CASEQGAQETQYF.

V gene TRBV19 combines with J gene TRBJ2-1; 8 positions match TRBD2. This CDR3 is built from 16 residues. Per germline, CDR1 LNHDA and CDR2 SQIVND (reference sequence). V gave up 3 bases and J gave up 8 bases; unmatched junction bases: 12. CDR3: CASSISGTSGSDEQFF. The CDR3 region has the DNA TGTGCCAGTAGTATCAGTGGAACTAGCGGATCGGATGAGCAGTTCTTC.

This clone was seen once. The chain uses TRBV11-2 and TRBJ2-5, with TRBD1 matching 9 bases. V was pared by 4 bases and J by 6 bases, with 6 bases of the junction left unmatched. The CDR3 is made up of 14 amino acids. CDR1 and CDR2 from the germline V gene are SGHAT and FQNNGV. CDR3 nucleotide sequence: TGTGCCAGCAGCTCAGAACAGGGGGCGCAGACCCAGTACTTC. Protein product: CASSSEQGAQTQYF.

The chain employs TRBV28 and TRBJ2-5, with 7 bases matching TRBD2. V lost 5 bases and J lost 6; bases outside the gene matches: 9. CDR1 is MDHEN, CDR2 SYDVKM, per germline. CDR3 length: 14 residues. In DNA form, the CDR3 reads TGTGCCAGCAGTGAAGGAGACGGGAGGCAGACCCAGTACTTC. Translation gives CASSEGDGRQTQYF.

The chain is built from TRBV19 and TRBJ2-1; TRBD2 matches 14 bases. After removal of 10 bases from V and 0 bases from J, the junction contained 8 bases not matched to a gene. This CDR3 contains 17 residues. CDR1 is LNHDA, CDR2 SQIVND, per germline (reference sequence). The CDR3 is CATSGLAGVGSYNEQFF. The CDR3 bases are TGTGCCACCTCGGGACTAGCGGGAGTAGGCTCCTACAATGAGCAGTTCTTC.